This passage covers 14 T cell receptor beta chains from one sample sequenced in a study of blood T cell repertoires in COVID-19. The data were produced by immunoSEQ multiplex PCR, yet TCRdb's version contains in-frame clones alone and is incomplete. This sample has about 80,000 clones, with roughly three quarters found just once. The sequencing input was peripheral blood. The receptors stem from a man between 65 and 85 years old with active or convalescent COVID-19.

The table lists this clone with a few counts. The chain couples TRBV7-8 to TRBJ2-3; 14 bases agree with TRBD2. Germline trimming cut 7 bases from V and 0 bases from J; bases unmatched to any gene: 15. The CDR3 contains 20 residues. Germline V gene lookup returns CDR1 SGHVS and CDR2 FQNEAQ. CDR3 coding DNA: TGTGCCAGCAACACGGGACTAGCGGGGGCCCTGCGTGCTAGCACAGATACGCAGTATTTT. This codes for CASNTGLAGALRASTDTQYF.

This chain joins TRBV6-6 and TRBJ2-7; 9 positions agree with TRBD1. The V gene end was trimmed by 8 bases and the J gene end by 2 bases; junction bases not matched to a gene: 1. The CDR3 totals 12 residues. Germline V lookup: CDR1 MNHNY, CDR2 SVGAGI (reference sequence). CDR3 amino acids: CASGDRAYEQYF. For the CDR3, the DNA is TGTGCCAGCGGGGACAGGGCCTACGAGCAGTACTTC.

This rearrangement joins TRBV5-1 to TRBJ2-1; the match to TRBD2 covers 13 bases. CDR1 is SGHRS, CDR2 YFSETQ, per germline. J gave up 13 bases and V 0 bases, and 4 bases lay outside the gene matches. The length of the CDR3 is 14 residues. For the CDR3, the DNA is TGCGCCAGCAGCTTGGAACTAGCGGGGGGGCACCAGTTCTTC. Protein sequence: CASSLELAGGHQFF.

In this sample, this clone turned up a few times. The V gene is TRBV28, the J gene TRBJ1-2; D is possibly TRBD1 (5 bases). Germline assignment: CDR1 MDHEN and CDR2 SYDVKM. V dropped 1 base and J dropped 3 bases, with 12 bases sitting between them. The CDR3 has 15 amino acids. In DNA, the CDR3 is TGTGCCAGCAGTTTATCGGGGGGACTGGACTATGGCTACACCTTC. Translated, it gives CASSLSGGLDYGYTF.

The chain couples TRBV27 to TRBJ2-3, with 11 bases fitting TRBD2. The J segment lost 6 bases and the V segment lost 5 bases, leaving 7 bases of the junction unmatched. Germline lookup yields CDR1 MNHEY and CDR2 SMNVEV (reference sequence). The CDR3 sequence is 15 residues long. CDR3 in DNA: TGTGCCAGCAGTATAATGACTAGCGGGGTTGATACGCAGTATTTT. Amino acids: CASSIMTSGVDTQYF.

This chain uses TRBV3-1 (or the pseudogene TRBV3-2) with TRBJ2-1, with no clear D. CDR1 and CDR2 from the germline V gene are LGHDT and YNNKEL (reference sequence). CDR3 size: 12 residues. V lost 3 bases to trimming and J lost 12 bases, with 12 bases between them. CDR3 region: CASSHLGEGQFF. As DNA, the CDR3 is TGTGCCAGCAGCCACCTGGGCGAAGGGCAGTTCTTC.

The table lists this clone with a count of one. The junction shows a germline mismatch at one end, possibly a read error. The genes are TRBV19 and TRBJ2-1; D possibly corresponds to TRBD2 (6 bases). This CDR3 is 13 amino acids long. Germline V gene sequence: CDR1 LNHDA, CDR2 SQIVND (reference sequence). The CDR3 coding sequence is TGTGCCAGCAGTACCCACGGCGGGGAACGGCAGTTCTTC. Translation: CASSTHGGERQFF.

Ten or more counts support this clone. The CDR3 is CASSGSAGHGNTIYF. In DNA form, the CDR3 reads TGTGCCAGCTCAGGTTCTGCAGGGCACGGAAACACCATATATTTT. The gene calls are TRBV18 and TRBJ1-3, with D tentatively TRBD1 (5 bases). Per germline, CDR1 KGHSH and CDR2 LQKENI. The CDR3 length is 15 residues. The V and J ends lost 5 bases and 4 bases respectively, with 15 bases between them.

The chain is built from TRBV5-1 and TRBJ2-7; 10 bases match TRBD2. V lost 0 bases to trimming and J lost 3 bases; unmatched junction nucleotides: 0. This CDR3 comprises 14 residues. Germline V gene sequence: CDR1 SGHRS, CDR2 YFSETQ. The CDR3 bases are TGCGCCAGCAGCTTGGAGCGGGGGGGCTACGAGCAGTACTTC. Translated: CASSLERGGYEQYF.

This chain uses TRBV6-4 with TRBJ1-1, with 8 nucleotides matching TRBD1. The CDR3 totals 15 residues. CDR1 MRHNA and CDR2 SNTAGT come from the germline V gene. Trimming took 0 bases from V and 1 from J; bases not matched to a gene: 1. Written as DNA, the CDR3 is TGTGCCAGCAGTGACTCCACAGGGGGGAACACTGAAGCTTTCTTT. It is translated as CASSDSTGGNTEAFF.

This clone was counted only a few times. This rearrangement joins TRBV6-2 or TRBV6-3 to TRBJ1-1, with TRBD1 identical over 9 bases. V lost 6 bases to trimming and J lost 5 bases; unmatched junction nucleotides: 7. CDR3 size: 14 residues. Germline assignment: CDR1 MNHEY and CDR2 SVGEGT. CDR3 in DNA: TGTGCCAGCAGCGAGGACAGGGGTGTTACTGAAGCTTTCTTT. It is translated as CASSEDRGVTEAFF.

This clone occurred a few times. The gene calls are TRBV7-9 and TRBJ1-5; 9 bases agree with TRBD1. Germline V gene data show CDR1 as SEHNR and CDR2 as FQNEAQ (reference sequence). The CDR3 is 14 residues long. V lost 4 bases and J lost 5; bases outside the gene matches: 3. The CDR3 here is CASSSTGGDQPQHF. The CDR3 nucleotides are TGTGCCAGCAGCTCGACAGGGGGGGATCAGCCCCAGCATTTT.

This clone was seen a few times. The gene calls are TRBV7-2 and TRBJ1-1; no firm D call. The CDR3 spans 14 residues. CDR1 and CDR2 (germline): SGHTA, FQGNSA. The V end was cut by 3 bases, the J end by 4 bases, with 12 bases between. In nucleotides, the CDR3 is TGTGCCAGCAGCTTCAAGGGAGGTTCCACTGAAGCTTTCTTT. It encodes CASSFKGGSTEAFF.

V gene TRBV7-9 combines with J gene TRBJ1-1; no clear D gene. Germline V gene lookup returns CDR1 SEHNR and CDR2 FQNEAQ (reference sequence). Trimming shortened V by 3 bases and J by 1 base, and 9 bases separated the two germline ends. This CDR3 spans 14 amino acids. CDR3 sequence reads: CASSFLRGNTEAFF. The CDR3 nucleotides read TGTGCCAGCAGCTTTTTGCGCGGGAACACTGAAGCTTTCTTT.